This TCR beta chain appears in the sequencing data of a study of T cell responses to AZD1222 COVID-19 vaccine. As regards this clone: The antigen remains undetermined.

This table comes from immunoSEQ multiplex PCR, and its TCRdb copy is limited to in-frame clones, with some not included. The profile shows 120,000 or so clones, 80% to 95% of them singletons. Study findings and constraints: Donors were largely white British and mainly female; clonal diversity was possibly underestimated. CD4 TCRs covered the whole spike, strongest at regions 160-218 and 743-854. None of the repertoires were sampled until the peak T cell response had passed. Only 6 or 7 people who got AZD1222 tested seropositive at baseline.

The CDR3 covers 15 residues. The germline V gene has CDR1 KGHDR and CDR2 SFDVKD. With 5 bases clipped from V and 1 base from J, the junction kept 4 bases outside the gene matches. This sample comprised peripheral blood, obtained 28 days after the second dose of the MenACWY control vaccine. The TCR sequence derives from an adult who received the MenACWY meningococcal vaccine as a control. The V and J genes are TRBV24-1 and TRBJ1-1; 9 nucleotides line up with TRBD1. In DNA form, the CDR3 reads TGTGCCACCAGTGTTTCGACAGGGGGGAACACTGAAGCTTTCTTT. Translated: CATSVSTGGNTEAFF.